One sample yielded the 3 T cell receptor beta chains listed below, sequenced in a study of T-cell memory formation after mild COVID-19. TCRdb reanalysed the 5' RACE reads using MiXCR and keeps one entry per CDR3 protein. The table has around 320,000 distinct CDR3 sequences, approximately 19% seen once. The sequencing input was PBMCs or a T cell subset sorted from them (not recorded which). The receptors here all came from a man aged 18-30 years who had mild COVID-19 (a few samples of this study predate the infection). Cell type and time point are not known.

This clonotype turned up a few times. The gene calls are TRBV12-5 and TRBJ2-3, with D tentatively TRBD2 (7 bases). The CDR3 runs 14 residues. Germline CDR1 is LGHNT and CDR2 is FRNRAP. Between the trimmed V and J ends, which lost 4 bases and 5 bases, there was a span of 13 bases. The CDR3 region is CASGSGGWKDTQYF. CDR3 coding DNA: TGTGCTAGTGGTTCGGGGGGCTGGAAAGATACGCAGTATTTT.

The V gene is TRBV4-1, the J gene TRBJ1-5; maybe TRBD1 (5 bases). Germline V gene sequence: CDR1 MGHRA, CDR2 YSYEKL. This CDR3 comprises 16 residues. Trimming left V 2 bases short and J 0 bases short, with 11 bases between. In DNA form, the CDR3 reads TGCGCCAGCAGCCAATTGGGGGGGGGTAGCAATCAGCCCCAGCATTTT. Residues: CASSQLGGGSNQPQHF.

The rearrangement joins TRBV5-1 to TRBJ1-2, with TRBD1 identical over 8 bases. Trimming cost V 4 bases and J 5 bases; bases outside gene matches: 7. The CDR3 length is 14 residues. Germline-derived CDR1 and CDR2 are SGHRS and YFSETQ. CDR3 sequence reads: CASSQTGEFYGYTF. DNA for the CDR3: TGCGCCAGCAGCCAGACAGGGGAATTTTATGGCTACACCTTC.